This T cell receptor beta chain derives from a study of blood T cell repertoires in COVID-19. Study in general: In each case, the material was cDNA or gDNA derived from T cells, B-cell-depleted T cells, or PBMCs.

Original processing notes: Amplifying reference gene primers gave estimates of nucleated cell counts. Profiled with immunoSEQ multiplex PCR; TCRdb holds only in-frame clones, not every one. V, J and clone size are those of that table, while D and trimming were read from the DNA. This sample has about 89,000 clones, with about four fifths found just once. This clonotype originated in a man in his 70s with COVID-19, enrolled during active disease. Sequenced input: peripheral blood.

The CDR3 sequence: CASSPQDREETQYF. The CDR3 DNA reads as TGTGCCAGCAGCCCCCAGGACAGGGAAGAGACCCAGTACTTC. The V call is TRBV11-2, the J call TRBJ2-5; TRBD1 matches at 8 bases. The trim removed 5 bases at V and 3 bases at J, leaving 5 bases unmatched. The CDR3 consists of 14 residues. Per the germline V gene, CDR1 is SGHAT and CDR2 is FQNNGV.